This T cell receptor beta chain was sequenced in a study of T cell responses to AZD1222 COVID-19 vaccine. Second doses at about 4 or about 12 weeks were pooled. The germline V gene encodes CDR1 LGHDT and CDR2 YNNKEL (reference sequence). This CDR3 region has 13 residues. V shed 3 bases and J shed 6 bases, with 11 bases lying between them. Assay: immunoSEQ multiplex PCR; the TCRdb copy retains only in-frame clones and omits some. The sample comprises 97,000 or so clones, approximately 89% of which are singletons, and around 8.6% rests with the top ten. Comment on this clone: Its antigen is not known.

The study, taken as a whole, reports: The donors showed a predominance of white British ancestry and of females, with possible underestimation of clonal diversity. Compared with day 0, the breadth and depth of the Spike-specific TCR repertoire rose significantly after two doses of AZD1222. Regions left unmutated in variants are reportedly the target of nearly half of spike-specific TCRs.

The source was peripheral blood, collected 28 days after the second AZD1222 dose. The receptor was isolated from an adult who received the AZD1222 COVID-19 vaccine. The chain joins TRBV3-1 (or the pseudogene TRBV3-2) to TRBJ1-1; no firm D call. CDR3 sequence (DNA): TGTGCCAGCAGCCAGATCTCTGGAGCTGAAGCTTTCTTT. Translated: CASSQISGAEAFF.